Listed below are T cell receptor beta chains from one sample, sequenced in a study of blood T cell repertoires in COVID-19. Libraries were prepared by immunoSEQ multiplex PCR; TCRdb keeps only in-frame clonotypes and omits some of them. The sample has approximately 260,000 clones; roughly 84% are singletons. Input material: peripheral blood. The receptor source for this set is a woman aged 40 to 55 with active or convalescent COVID-19. CDR3s include the opening cysteine and the closing phenylalanine or tryptophan. D genes are given only for firm matches. Some rows mark clone size as missing; the rest say once, few, many or name a class of expanded clone.

.	TRBV27	TRBJ2-5	.	TGTGCCAGCAGTTTAAGCTCAAGACAAGAGACCCAGTACTTC	CASSLSSRQETQYF
.	TRBV20-1	TRBJ1-2	.	TGCAGTGCTAGTACTGGTGGCTACACCTTC	CSASTGGYTF
.	TRBV5-3	TRBJ1-6	.	TGTGCCAGAAGCTTGCTCCACAGCTCCTATAATTCACCCCTCCACTTT	CARSLLHSSYNSPLHF
.	TRBV5-5	TRBJ2-2	few	TGTGCCAGCAGCTTTGCGCCGGGGGGCCCCGGGGAGCTGTTTTTT	CASSFAPGGPGELFF
.	TRBV11-1	TRBJ1-1	.	TGTGCCAGCAGCGTGGACATCAACACTGAAGCTTTCTTT	CASSVDINTEAFF
.	TRBV5-1	TRBJ1-2	.	TGCGCCAGCAGTTTGAGAACGTACAGGTCAAAGTATGGCTACACCTTC	CASSLRTYRSKYGYTF
.	TRBV6-1	TRBJ1-6	.	TGTGCCAGCAGTGAAGGCACTCGAAATTCACCCCTCCACTTT	CASSEGTRNSPLHF
.	TRBV9	TRBJ1-1	few	TGTGCCAGCAGCGTATGGCTGAACACTGAAGCTTTCTTT	CASSVWLNTEAFF
.	TRBV4-1	TRBJ1-3	.	TGCGCCAGCAGCCAAGTACAGGTCTCCTCTGGAAACACCATATATTTT	CASSQVQVSSGNTIYF
TRBD1	TRBV2	TRBJ1-1	.	TGTGCCAGCAGTGGACAGGGCGGGAACACTGAAGCTTTCTTT	CASSGQGGNTEAFF
TRBD1	TRBV19	TRBJ1-2	.	TGTGCCAGTAGACCAGGACAGGGGGCTTATGGCTACACCTTC	CASRPGQGAYGYTF
TRBD1	TRBV5-5	TRBJ1-3	.	TGTGCCAGCAGCTCATATCGACAGGGGGCGGTTGGAAACACCATATATTTT	CASSSYRQGAVGNTIYF
TRBD1	TRBV5-4	TRBJ1-2	.	TGTGCCAGCAGCTACGGACAGGGGACGAACTATGGCTACACCTTC	CASSYGQGTNYGYTF
TRBD1	TRBV28	TRBJ1-6	.	TGTGCCAGCAGTTCAGGACAGGGCCCTTCACCCCTCCACTTT	CASSSGQGPSPLHF
.	TRBV19	TRBJ1-4	few	TGTGCCAGTAGTATCCAGGCAGTCCGGGGTGAAAAACTGTTTTTT	CASSIQAVRGEKLFF
TRBD1	TRBV2	TRBJ1-3	.	TGTGCCAGCAGTGCGGGACAGGCAACTGGAAACACCATATATTTT	CASSAGQATGNTIYF
TRBD1	TRBV13	TRBJ1-6	.	TGTGCCAGCAGCACGGCGGGACAGGGGGCAGATTCACCCCTCCACTTT	CASSTAGQGADSPLHF
TRBD1	TRBV5-1	TRBJ1-4	.	TGCGCCAGCAGCTCGGGACAGAGTAATGAAAAACTGTTTTTT	CASSSGQSNEKLFF
TRBD1	TRBV27	TRBJ1-2	.	TGTGCCAGCGCCCCTGACAGGGGGGGCGGCTACACCTTC	CASAPDRGGGYTF
TRBD1	TRBV2	TRBJ1-2	.	TGTGCCAGCATTTCCCGGGACAGGGGTCCCTATGGCTACACCTTC	CASISRDRGPYGYTF
TRBD1	TRBV11-2	TRBJ1-5	.	TGTGCCAGCAGCCCCGGACAGGGGGCAAATCAGCCCCAGCATTTT	CASSPGQGANQPQHF
.	TRBV19	TRBJ2-7	.	TGTGCCAGTACCTCACGGGGGAGCGAGCAGTACTTC	CASTSRGSEQYF
TRBD1	TRBV3-1/TRBV3-2	TRBJ1-4	.	TGTGCCAGCAGCCTCGGGGGACAGGGACGAGAAAAACTGTTTTTT	CASSLGGQGREKLFF
.	TRBV12-3/TRBV12-4	TRBJ2-2	once	TGTGCCAGCAGCCCTCTCCAGGCCGGGGAGCTGTTTTTT	CASSPLQAGELFF
TRBD1	TRBV19	TRBJ1-1	.	TGTGCCAGTAGTTCTGACAGGGTGGATTGGAACACTGAAGCTTTCTTT	CASSSDRVDWNTEAFF
.	TRBV21-1	TRBJ1-2	.	TGTGCCAGCAACTCGGGACAGGGGGAGGATGGCTACACCTTC	CASNSGQGEDGYTF
.	TRBV2	TRBJ2-3	.	TGTGCCAGCAGTGCCAGGGTGAGCACAGATACGCAGTATTTT	CASSARVSTDTQYF
TRBD1	TRBV3-1/TRBV3-2	TRBJ1-3	.	TGTGCCAGCAGCGACTATGACAGGGGCTCTGGAAACACCATATATTTT	CASSDYDRGSGNTIYF
.	TRBV18	TRBJ1-5	once	TGTGCCAGCTCACCCCAATCGCAGGGAGGGCAGCCCCAGCATTTT	CASSPQSQGGQPQHF
TRBD1	TRBV27	TRBJ1-2	.	TGTGCCAGCAGTTTGGGACAGGGGAATGGCTACACCTTC	CASSLGQGNGYTF